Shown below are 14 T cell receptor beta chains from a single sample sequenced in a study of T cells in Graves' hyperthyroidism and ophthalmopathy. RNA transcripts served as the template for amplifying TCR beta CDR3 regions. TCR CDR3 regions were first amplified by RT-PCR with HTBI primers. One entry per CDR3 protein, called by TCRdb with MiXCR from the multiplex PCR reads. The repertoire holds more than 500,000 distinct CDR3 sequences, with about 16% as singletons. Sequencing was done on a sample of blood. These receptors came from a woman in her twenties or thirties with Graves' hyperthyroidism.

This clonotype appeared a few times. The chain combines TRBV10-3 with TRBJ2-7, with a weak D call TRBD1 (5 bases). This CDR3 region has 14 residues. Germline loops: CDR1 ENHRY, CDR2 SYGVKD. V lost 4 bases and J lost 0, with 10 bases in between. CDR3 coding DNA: TGTGCCATCAGTGTGCAGGGTAGCTCCTACGAGCAGTACTTC. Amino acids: CAISVQGSSYEQYF.

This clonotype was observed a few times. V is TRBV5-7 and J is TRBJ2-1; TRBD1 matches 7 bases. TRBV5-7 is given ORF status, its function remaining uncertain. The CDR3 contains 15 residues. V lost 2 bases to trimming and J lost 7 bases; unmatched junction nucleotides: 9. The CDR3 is CASSFPRQGENEQFF. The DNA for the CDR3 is TGTGCCAGCAGCTTTCCGAGACAGGGCGAAAATGAGCAGTTCTTC.

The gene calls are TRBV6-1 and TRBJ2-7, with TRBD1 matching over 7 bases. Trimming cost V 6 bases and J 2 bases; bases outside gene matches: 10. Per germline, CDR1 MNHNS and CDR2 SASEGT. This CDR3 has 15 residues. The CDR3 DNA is TGTGCCAGCAGCTTGATACAGGGGTTTGCCTACGAGCAGTACTTC. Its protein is CASSLIQGFAYEQYF.

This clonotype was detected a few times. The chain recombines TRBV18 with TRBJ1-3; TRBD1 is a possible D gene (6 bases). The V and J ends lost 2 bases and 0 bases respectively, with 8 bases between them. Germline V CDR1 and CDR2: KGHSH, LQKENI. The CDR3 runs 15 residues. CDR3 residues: CASSPGQISGNTIYF. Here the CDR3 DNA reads TGTGCCAGCTCACCAGGACAGATCTCTGGAAACACCATATATTTT. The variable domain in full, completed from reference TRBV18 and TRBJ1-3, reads NAGVMQNPRHLVRRRGQEARLRCSPMKGHSHVYWYRQLPEEGLKFMVYLQKENIIDESGMPKERFSAEFPKEGPSILRIQQVVRGDSAAYFCASSPGQISGNTIYFGEGSWLTVV.

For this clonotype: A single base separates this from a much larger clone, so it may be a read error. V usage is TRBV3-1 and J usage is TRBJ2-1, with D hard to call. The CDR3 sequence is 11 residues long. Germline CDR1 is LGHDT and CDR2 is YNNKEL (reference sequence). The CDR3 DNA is TGTGCCGGCAGCCATCAGAATGAGCAGTTCTTC. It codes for CAGSHQNEQFF.

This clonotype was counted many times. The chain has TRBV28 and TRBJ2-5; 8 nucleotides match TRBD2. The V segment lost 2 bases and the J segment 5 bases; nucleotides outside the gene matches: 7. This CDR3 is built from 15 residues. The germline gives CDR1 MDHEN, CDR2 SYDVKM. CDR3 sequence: CASSLTTVAGETQYF. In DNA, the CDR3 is TGTGCCAGCAGTTTAACCACGGTAGCGGGGGAGACCCAGTACTTC.

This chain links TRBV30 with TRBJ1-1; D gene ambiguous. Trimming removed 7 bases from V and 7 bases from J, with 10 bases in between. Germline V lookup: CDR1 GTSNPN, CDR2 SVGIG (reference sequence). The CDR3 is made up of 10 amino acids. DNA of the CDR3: TGTGCCTTGGGCAGACTTGAAGCTTTCTTT. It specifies CALGRLEAFF.

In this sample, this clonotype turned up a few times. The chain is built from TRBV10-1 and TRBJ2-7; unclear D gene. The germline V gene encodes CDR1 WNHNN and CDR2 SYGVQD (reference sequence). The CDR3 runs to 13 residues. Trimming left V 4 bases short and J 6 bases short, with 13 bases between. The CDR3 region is CASSAQTSGEQYF. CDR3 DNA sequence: TGCGCCAGCAGTGCACAGACCTCGGGCGAGCAGTACTTC.

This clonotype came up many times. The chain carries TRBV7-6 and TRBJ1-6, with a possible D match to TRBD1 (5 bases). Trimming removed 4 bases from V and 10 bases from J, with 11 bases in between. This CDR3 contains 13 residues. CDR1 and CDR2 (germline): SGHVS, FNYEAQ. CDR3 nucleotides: TGTGCCAGCAGCTCGACAGTGAGGTCACCCCTCCACTTT. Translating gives CASSSTVRSPLHF.

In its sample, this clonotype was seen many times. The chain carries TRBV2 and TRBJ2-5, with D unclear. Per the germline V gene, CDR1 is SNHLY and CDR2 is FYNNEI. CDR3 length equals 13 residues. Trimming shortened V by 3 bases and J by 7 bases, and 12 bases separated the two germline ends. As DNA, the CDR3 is TGTGCCAGCAGTGAGGACGAGCCAACGACCCAGTACTTC. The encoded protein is CASSEDEPTTQYF. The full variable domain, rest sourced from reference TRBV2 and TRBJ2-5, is EPEVTQTPSHQVTQMGQEVILRCVPISNHLYFYWYRQILGQKVEFLVSFYNNEISEKSEIFDDQFSVERPDGSNFTLKIRSTKLEDSAMYFCASSEDEPTTQYFGPGTRLLVL.

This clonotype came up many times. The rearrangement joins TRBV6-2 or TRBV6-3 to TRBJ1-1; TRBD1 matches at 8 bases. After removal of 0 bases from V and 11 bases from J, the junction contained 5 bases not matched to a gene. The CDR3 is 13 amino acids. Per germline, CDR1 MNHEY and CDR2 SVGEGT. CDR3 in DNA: TGTGCCAGCAGTTACTCAACAGGGGGACGGGCTTTCTTT. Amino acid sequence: CASSYSTGGRAFF.

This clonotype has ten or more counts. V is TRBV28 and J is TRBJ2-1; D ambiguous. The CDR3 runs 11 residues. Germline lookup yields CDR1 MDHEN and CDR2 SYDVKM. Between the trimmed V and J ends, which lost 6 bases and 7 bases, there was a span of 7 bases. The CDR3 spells CASSARNEQFF. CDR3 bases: TGTGCCAGCAGCGCCAGAAATGAGCAGTTCTTC.

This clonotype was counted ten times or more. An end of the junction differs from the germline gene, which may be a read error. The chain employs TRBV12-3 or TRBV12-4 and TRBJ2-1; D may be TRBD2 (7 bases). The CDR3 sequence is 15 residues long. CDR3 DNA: TGTGCGAGCAGCCCCGCGGGGGCAGGCTACAATGAGCAGTTCTTC. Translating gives CASSPAGAGYNEQFF.

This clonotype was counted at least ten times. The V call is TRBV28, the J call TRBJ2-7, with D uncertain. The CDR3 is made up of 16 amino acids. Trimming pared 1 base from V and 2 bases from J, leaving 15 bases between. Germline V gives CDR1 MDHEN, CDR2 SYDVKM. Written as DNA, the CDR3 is TGTGCCAGCAGTTTATACGTAGGAGTCCCCACCTACGAGCAGTACTTC. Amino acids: CASSLYVGVPTYEQYF.